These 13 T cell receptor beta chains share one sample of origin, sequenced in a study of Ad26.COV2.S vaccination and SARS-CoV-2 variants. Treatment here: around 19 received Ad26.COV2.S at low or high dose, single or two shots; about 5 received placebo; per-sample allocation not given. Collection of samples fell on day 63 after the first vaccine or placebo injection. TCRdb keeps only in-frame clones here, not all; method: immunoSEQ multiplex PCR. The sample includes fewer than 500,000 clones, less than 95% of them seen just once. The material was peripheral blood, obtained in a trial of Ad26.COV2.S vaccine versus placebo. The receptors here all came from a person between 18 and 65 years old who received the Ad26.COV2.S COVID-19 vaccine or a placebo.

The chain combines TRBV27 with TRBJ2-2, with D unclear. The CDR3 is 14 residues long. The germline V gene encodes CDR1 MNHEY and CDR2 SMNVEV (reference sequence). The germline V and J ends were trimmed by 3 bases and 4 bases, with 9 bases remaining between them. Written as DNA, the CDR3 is TGTGCCAGCAGTTTTAGTGCCGGCACCGGGGAGCTGTTTTTT. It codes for CASSFSAGTGELFF.

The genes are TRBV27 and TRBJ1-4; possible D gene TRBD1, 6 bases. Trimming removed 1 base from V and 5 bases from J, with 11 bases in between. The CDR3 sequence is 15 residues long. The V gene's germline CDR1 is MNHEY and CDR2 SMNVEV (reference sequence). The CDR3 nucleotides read TGTGCCAGCAGTTTATGGGGGGCCCAGAATGAAAAACTGTTTTTT. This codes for CASSLWGAQNEKLFF. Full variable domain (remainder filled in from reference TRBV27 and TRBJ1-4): EAQVTQNPRYLITVTGKKLTVTCSQNMNHEYMSWYRQDPGLGLRQIYYSMNVEVTDKGDVPEGYKVSRKEKRNFPLILESPSPNQTSLYFCASSLWGAQNEKLFFGSGTQLSVL.

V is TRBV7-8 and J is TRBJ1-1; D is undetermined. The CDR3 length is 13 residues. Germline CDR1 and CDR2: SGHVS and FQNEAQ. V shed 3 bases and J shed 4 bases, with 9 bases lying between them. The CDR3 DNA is TGTGCCAGCAGCTTCAGGTCGGGCACTGAAGCTTTCTTT. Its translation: CASSFRSGTEAFF.

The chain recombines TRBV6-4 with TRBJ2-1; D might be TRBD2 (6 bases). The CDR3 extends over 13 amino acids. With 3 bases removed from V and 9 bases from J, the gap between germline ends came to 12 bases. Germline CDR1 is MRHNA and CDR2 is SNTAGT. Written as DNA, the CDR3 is TGTGCCAGCAGTGAAAGACTAGTTAGTGAGCAGTTCTTC. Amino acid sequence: CASSERLVSEQFF.

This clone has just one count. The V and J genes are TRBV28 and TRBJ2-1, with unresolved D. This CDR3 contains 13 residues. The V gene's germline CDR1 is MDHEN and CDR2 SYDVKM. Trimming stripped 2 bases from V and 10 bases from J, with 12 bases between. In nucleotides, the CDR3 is TGTGCCAGCAGTTTAGGTTCCCTCCCAGAGCAGTTCTTC. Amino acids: CASSLGSLPEQFF.

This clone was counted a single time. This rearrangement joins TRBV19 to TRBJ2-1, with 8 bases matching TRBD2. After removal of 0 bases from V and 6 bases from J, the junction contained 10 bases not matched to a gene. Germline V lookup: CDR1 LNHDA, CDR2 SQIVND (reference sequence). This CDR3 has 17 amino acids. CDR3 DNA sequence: TGTGCCAGTAGTATAGATCTCAGAGCGGGAGTAGGCAATGAGCAGTTCTTC. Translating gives CASSIDLRAGVGNEQFF.

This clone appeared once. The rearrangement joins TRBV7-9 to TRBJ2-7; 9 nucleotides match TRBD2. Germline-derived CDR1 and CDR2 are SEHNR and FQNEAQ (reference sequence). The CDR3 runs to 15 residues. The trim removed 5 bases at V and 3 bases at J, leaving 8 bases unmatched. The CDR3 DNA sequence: TGTGCCAGCAGCACTTTAGCGGGAGCGAGCTACGAGCAGTACTTC. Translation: CASSTLAGASYEQYF.

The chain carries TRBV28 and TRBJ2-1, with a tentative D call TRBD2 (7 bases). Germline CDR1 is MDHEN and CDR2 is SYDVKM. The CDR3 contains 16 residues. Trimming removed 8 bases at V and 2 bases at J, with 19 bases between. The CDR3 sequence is CASGGAGSGTYNEQFF. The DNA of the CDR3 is TGTGCCAGCGGGGGGGCCGGGAGCGGGACCTACAATGAGCAGTTCTTC.

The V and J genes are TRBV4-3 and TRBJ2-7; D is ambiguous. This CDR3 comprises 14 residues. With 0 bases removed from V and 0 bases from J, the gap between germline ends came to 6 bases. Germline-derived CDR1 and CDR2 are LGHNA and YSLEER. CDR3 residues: CASSQDRGSYEQYF. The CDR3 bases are TGCGCCAGCAGCCAAGATCGTGGCTCCTACGAGCAGTACTTC.

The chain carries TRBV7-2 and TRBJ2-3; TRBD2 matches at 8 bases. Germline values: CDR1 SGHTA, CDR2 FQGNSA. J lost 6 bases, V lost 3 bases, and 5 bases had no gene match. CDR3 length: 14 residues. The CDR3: CASSFSGGRDTQYF. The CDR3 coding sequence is TGTGCCAGCAGCTTCTCGGGGGGGCGGGATACGCAGTATTTT.

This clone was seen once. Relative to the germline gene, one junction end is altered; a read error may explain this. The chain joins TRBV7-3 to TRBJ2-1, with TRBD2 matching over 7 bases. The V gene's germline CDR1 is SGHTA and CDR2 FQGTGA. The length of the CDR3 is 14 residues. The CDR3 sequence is CASRLAAGDHEQFF. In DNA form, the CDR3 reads TGTGCCAGCCGCTTGGCGGCGGGAGACCATGAGCAGTTCTTC. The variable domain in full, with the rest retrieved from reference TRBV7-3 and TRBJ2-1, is GAGVSQTPSNKVTEKGKYVELRCDPISGHTALYWYRQSLGQGPEFLIYFQGTGAADDSGLPNDRFFAVRPEGSVSTLKIQRTERGDSAVYLCASRLAAGDHEQFFGPGTRLTVL.

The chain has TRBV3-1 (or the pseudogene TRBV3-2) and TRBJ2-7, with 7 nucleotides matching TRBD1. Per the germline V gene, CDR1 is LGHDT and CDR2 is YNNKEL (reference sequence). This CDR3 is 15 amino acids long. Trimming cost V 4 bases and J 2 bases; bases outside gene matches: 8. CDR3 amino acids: CASSPDRALPYEQYF. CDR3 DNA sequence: TGTGCCAGCAGCCCTGACAGGGCCTTACCCTACGAGCAGTACTTC.

CDR3 sequence (DNA): TGTGCCAGTAGTGGGGAACACGGGACTGAAGCTTTCTTT. Amino acids: CASSGEHGTEAFF. The J gene is TRBJ1-1, the V gene TRBV19; D is unclear. CDR1 and CDR2 (germline): LNHDA, SQIVND (reference sequence). The CDR3 sequence is 13 residues long. V was trimmed by 5 bases and J by 5 bases, leaving 12 bases between them.